The clone carrying this T cell receptor (beta chain) was detected ten times or more. Its target is unknown. The CDR3 contains 15 residues. The ends were cut back, 3 bases at V and 4 bases at J, with 16 bases in the middle. Germline values: CDR1 SNHLY, CDR2 FYNNEI. These data come from a study of T cells in Graves' hyperthyroidism and ophthalmopathy. TCR beta CDR3 region amplification was performed from RNA transcripts. HTBI primers were the set used in a first-round RT-PCR of the TCR CDR3. Each CDR3 protein gets one entry after TCRdb re-called the multiplex PCR reads with MiXCR. The sample records around 700,000 distinct CDR3 sequences, approximately 19% being singletons. Study outcomes and limitations: Most thyroid-expanded clonotypes above 0.001 were also found in blood.

Exclusion followed for patients with uncontrolled infection, other autoimmune disease, pregnancy or lactation. Isolation of PBMCs was performed on approximately 10 ml fresh peripheral blood. The sequence derives from a woman aged 50 to 60 with Graves' hyperthyroidism that later progressed to Graves' ophthalmopathy. This chain joins TRBV2 and TRBJ2-7; a possible D gene is TRBD2 (5 bases). Sequencing was performed on blood. CDR3 amino acids: CASSETNPGKYEQYF. In nucleotides, the CDR3 is TGTGCCAGCAGTGAGACTAACCCGGGAAAGTACGAGCAGTACTTC.